The clone carrying this TCR beta chain appeared a few times. Its cognate antigen is unknown. Sequencing targeted expressed TCRB transcripts, as all isolated RNA had been reverse transcribed. TCRdb's copy holds only in-frame clones and misses some; the assay was immunoSEQ multiplex PCR. The data hold 850,000 to 900,000 clones, with about a sixth observed a single time. Germline CDR1 reads LGHNA; CDR2 reads YSLEER. The germline V and J ends were trimmed by 0 bases and 7 bases, with 8 bases remaining between them. This CDR3 spans 13 amino acids. The record originates from a study of beta chain features in type 1 diabetes. Overall study results and limits: VDJ junctions from patients with type 1 diabetes contained fewer insertions and more deletions.

The TCR originated in a woman aged 18 to 35 in good health. The chain combines TRBV4-3 with TRBJ2-3, with no clear D. The sequenced sample was naive CD4+ T cells from blood. CDR3 residues: CASSQDFGNTQYF. The CDR3 coding sequence is TGCGCCAGCAGCCAAGATTTTGGTAATACGCAGTATTTT.